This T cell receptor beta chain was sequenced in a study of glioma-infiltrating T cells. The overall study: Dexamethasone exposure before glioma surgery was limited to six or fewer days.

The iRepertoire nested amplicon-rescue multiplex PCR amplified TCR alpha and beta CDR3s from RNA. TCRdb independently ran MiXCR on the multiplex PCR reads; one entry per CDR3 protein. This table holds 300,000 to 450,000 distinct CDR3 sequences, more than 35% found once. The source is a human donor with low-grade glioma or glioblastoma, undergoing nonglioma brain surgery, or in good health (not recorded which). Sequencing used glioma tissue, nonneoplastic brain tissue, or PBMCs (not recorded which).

The DNA for the CDR3 is TGCAGTGCTAGAGTTTCGGGGAACACCGGGGAGCTGTTTTTT. It codes for CSARVSGNTGELFF. The chain joins TRBV20-1 to TRBJ2-2; D is unclear. V lost 1 base, J lost 1 base, and 7 bases lay in between. The CDR3 runs 14 residues. The germline V gene has CDR1 DFQATT and CDR2 SNEGSKA (reference sequence).